Presented here are 22 T cell receptor beta chains from one specimen sequenced in a study of T cell clonality in common variable immunodeficiency. Study-wide findings and caveats: Fewer deletions and N-nucleotide insertions were reportedly seen in common variable immunodeficiency TCR beta sequences.

Antigen specificity for these receptors is unknown. Sequencing was performed with immunoSEQ multiplex PCR; in TCRdb, only in-frame clones are kept and a portion is missing. There are approximately 21,000 clones in the sample, none observed a single time. Input material: peripheral blood mononuclear cells. The receptor set was obtained from a human donor with common variable immunodeficiency.

Incomplete CDR3 DNA: TGCGCCAGCAGCCCCCTGACAGGGTCCGGGGCCAACGTC. Its translation: CASSPLTGSGANV. The complete CDR3 reads CASSPLTGSGANVLTF. V usage is TRBV5-1 and J usage is TRBJ2-6; TRBD1 agrees at 7 bases. Coverage ceases 3 residues before the CDR3 finishes, and the germline J gene fills in the end. The germline gives CDR1 SGHRS, CDR2 YFSETQ. V lost 4 bases to trimming and J lost 4 bases; unmatched junction nucleotides: 8. CDR3 size: 16 residues.

CDR3 loop: CASSIREAGSQYF. The DNA read from the CDR3 is TGTGCCAGTAGTATTCGCGAGGCCGGGTCG. The chain combines TRBV19 with TRBJ2-3; D remains ambiguous. The CDR3 goes on 3 residues after the read ends, and that part is filled in from the germline J gene. CDR1 and CDR2 (germline): LNHDA, SQIVND (reference sequence). CDR3 length equals 13 residues.

This clone was counted a few times. With the read ending 3 residues before the CDR3 end, the germline J gene is used to fill in that end. This chain links TRBV30 with TRBJ1-2, with TRBD1 identical over 7 bases. Germline CDR1 reads GTSNPN; CDR2 reads SVGIG (reference sequence). The CDR3 is 12 residues long. The covered CDR3 bases are TGTGCCTGGAGTGTAGGGGGCGGCGGC. It is translated as CAWSVGGGG. The whole CDR3 sequence is CAWSVGGGGYTF.

As for this clone: The read finishes 3 residues shy of the CDR3 end, and the germline J gene is used to complete it. The chain combines TRBV7-9 with TRBJ1-2; 7 positions match TRBD1. Trimming cost V 1 base and J 4 bases; bases outside gene matches: 0. The germline V gene encodes CDR1 SEHNR and CDR2 FQNEAQ (reference sequence). This CDR3 spans 13 amino acids. This CDR3 is CASSLGQGYGYTF. The sequenced part of the CDR3 DNA is TGTGCCAGCAGCTTAGGACAGGGCTATGGC.

This clone occurred a few times. Read data end 3 residues before the CDR3 end; the end is taken from the germline J gene. V usage is TRBV19 and J usage is TRBJ2-3, with D perhaps matching TRBD2 (6 bases). V was pared by 4 bases and J by 3 bases, with 11 bases between. Germline CDR1 reads LNHDA; CDR2 reads SQIVND (reference sequence). CDR3 length equals 14 residues. The CDR3 loop reads CASSNRGNTDTQYF. The part of the CDR3 DNA that was read is TGTGCCAGTAGTAATCGCGGGAATACAGATACG.

This clone was counted a few times. Sequencing ends 3 residues short of the CDR3 end; the germline J gene provides the rest. The chain couples TRBV6-2 or TRBV6-3 to TRBJ2-4; no clear D. The CDR3 contains 12 residues. Looked up from germline, CDR1 is MNHEY and CDR2 is SVGEGT. Trimming removed 8 bases from V and 2 bases from J, with 7 bases in between. Incomplete CDR3 DNA: TGTGCCAGCGGCACGTCCAAAAACATT. Translated: CASGTSKNI. The full CDR3 protein is CASGTSKNIQYF.

Comment on this clone: The read terminates 3 residues before the CDR3 end, so the remaining end is supplied by the germline J gene. The rearrangement joins TRBV7-9 to TRBJ1-2, with TRBD1 as a possible D gene (5 bases). The CDR3 contains 15 residues. Trimming took 0 bases from V and 7 from J, leaving 15 bases between them. Germline assignment: CDR1 SEHNR and CDR2 FQNEAQ (reference sequence). Partial CDR3 DNA: TGTGCCAGCAGCTTAGCCGGGGGAGCGTCGGGTGGC. Its protein is CASSLAGGASGG. The CDR3 as a whole reads CASSLAGGASGGYTF.

This clone was counted between two and nine times. The read is 3 residues too short to cover the CDR3 end, so that end is filled in from the germline J gene. The J gene is TRBJ2-5, the V gene TRBV5-1, with D possibly being TRBD2 (8 bases). The CDR3 covers 15 residues. V gave up 4 bases and J gave up 2 bases, with 15 bases separating them. Germline loops: CDR1 SGHRS, CDR2 YFSETQ. The CDR3 bases that were read are TGCGCCAGCAGCCCGGGACAGCGGGGGCAAGAGACC. Its translation is CASSPGQRGQET. The entire CDR3 protein is CASSPGQRGQETQYF.

Note on this clone: The read gets to within 3 residues of the CDR3 end, and the germline J gene fills in the rest. This sequence joins TRBV19 and TRBJ2-1; D might be TRBD1 (7 bases). Germline CDR1 and CDR2: LNHDA and SQIVND (reference sequence). CDR3 length equals 14 residues. V was pared by 5 bases and J by 7 bases, with 15 bases between. The sequenced CDR3 bases are TGTGCCAGTAGTCTAGCGAGACAGGGTAATGAG. Translated, it gives CASSLARQGNE. The complete CDR3 protein is CASSLARQGNEQFF.

This clone was found a few times. Sequencing ends 3 residues short of the CDR3 end; the germline J gene provides the rest. The chain joins TRBV2 to TRBJ1-4; D perhaps matches TRBD1 (6 bases). This CDR3 spans 13 amino acids. Germline loops: CDR1 SNHLY, CDR2 FYNNEI. V dropped 7 bases and J dropped 5 bases, with 11 bases sitting between them. The DNA read from the CDR3 is TGTGCCAGCACCTTGGACAGAAATGAAAAA. Amino acids: CASTLDRNEK. The entire CDR3 is CASTLDRNEKLFF.

This clone has more than one count but fewer than ten. The read stops 3 residues short of the end of the CDR3; the missing end is completed from the germline J gene. This chain connects TRBV6-2 or TRBV6-3 to TRBJ2-7, with D tentatively TRBD1 (5 bases). V was pared by 8 bases and J by 6 bases, with 20 bases between. This CDR3 contains 14 residues. In germline, CDR1 is MNHEY, CDR2 SVGEGT. CDR3 bases read: TGTGCCAGCCGAGCTGGACACCAGCTGGTCGAG. Protein product: CASRAGHQLVE. The full CDR3 sequence reads CASRAGHQLVEQYF.

Remarks on this clone: The CDR3 extends 3 residues past the end of the read, so its final part is completed from the germline J gene. V gene TRBV7-3 combines with J gene TRBJ2-2; 12 positions match TRBD2. Trimming removed 6 bases from V and 3 bases from J; junction bases left unmatched: 8. From germline, CDR1 is SGHTA and CDR2 FQGTGA. CDR3 length: 17 residues. The CDR3 loop reads CASSSTSGSSYTGELFF. The covered CDR3 bases are TGTGCCAGCAGTTCGACTAGCGGGAGTTCGTACACCGGGGAG.

In this sample, this clone turned up a few times. One end of the junction fails to match germline, which may point to a read error. The CDR3 end is not reached by the read, which stops 3 residues before it; the germline J gene fills it in. The gene calls are TRBV20-1 and TRBJ1-5; TRBD1 is a possible D gene (5 bases). Germline V CDR1 and CDR2: DFQATT, SNEGSKA (reference sequence). This CDR3 region has 16 residues. The CDR3 here is CSARGAREVSNQPQHF. The sequenced CDR3 bases are TGCAGTGCCAGAGGGGCCAGGGAGGTTAGCAATCAGCCC.

The sample holds a few counts of this clone. The CDR3 is cut off 3 residues early in the read; its end comes from the germline J gene. V gene TRBV18 combines with J gene TRBJ1-3; D is uncertain. CDR1 is KGHSH and CDR2 is LQKENI in the germline V gene. Deletions cut 3 bases from V and 4 bases from J, with 4 bases between. There are 12 residues in the CDR3. The part of the CDR3 DNA that was read is TGTGCCAGCTCACCCCAGGGAAACACC. Its translation: CASSPQGNT. The full CDR3 is CASSPQGNTIYF. The entire variable domain, with the rest obtained from reference TRBV18 and TRBJ1-3, is as follows: NAGVMQNPRHLVRRRGQEARLRCSPMKGHSHVYWYRQLPEEGLKFMVYLQKENIIDESGMPKERFSAEFPKEGPSILRIQQVVRGDSAAYFCASSPQGNTIYFGEGSWLTVV.

This clone was observed a handful of times. The read comes to an end 3 residues before the CDR3 does, leaving the germline J gene to fill in the end. The V gene is TRBV19, the J gene TRBJ1-2, with a tentative D call TRBD1 (5 bases). The CDR3 consists of 15 residues. Germline CDR1 is LNHDA and CDR2 is SQIVND (reference sequence). The V gene lost 1 base and the J gene lost 3 bases, with 12 bases spanning the gap. CDR3 region: CASSIVTTGDYGYTF. The DNA read from the CDR3 is TGTGCCAGTAGTATAGTAACTACAGGAGACTATGGC.

To note about this clone: The read is 3 residues too short to cover the CDR3 end, so that end is filled in from the germline J gene. The V gene is TRBV7-2, the J gene TRBJ1-1, with D unclear. Germline-derived CDR1 and CDR2 are SGHTA and FQGNSA. The CDR3 totals 13 residues. Deletions cut 5 bases from V and 1 base from J, with 8 bases between. CDR3 DNA (partial): TGTGCCAGCAGCGCACAGCCGAACACTGAA. Its translation is CASSAQPNTE. The full CDR3 protein is CASSAQPNTEAFF. The whole variable domain, filled in from reference TRBV7-2 and TRBJ1-1, reads GAGVSQSPSNKVTEKGKDVELRCDPISGHTALYWYRQSLGQGLEFLIYFQGNSAPDKSGLPSDRFSAERTGGSVSTLTIQRTQQEDSAVYLCASSAQPNTEAFFGQGTRLTVV.

Regarding this clone: The CDR3 extends 3 residues past the end of the read, so its final part is completed from the germline J gene. This chain links TRBV5-1 with TRBJ1-3; TRBD1 aligns across 7 bases. The CDR3 has 15 amino acids. Germline CDR1 and CDR2: SGHRS and YFSETQ. Unmatched junction bases numbered 7, after V lost 0 bases and J lost 7 bases. The CDR3 loop is CASSLDRGSGNTIYF. The sequenced CDR3 bases are TGCGCCAGCAGCTTGGACAGGGGTTCAGGCAACACC.

Comments on this clone: The read stops 3 residues short of the end of the CDR3; the missing end is completed from the germline J gene. The J gene is TRBJ2-3, the V gene TRBV7-2; 8 nucleotides agree with TRBD2. The germline V gene has CDR1 SGHTA and CDR2 FQGNSA. The CDR3 covers 14 residues. The ends lost 5 bases at V and 5 bases at J; junction bases unmatched: 6. Partial CDR3 DNA: TGTGCCAGCAGCCCCGGACTAGCCCGAGATACG. As protein: CASSPGLARDT. The CDR3 as a whole reads CASSPGLARDTQYF. Variable domain in full (rest from reference TRBV7-2 and TRBJ2-3): GAGVSQSPSNKVTEKGKDVELRCDPISGHTALYWYRQSLGQGLEFLIYFQGNSAPDKSGLPSDRFSAERTGGSVSTLTIQRTQQEDSAVYLCASSPGLARDTQYFGPGTRLTVL.

A word on this clone: The read stops 3 residues short of the end of the CDR3; the missing end is completed from the germline J gene. The chain carries TRBV19 and TRBJ2-5, with a tentative D call TRBD1 (6 bases). Trimming took off 2 bases at V and 4 bases at J, with 14 bases between the two ends. The germline gives CDR1 LNHDA, CDR2 SQIVND (reference sequence). CDR3 length: 15 residues. The CDR3 loop is CASSIRGAGVETQYF. CDR3 DNA (partial): TGTGCCAGTAGTATACGAGGGGCAGGGGTAGAGACC. Filled out from reference TRBV19 and TRBJ2-5, the complete variable domain reads DGGITQSPKYLFRKEGQNVTLSCEQNLNHDAMYWYRQDPGQGLRLIYYSQIVNDFQKGDIAEGYSVSREKKESFPLTVTSAQKNPTAFYLCASSIRGAGVETQYFGPGTRLLVL.

About this clone: The CDR3 goes on 3 residues after the read ends, and that part is filled in from the germline J gene. The chain couples TRBV7-2 to TRBJ2-3; D remains ambiguous. V was trimmed by 4 bases and J by 3 bases, leaving 8 bases between them. The CDR3 has 13 amino acids. Germline V gene sequence: CDR1 SGHTA, CDR2 FQGNSA. The CDR3 sequence is CASSSGRTDTQYF. The CDR3 DNA, read in part, is TGTGCCAGCAGCTCAGGAAGGACAGATACG.

Worth noting for this clone: The CDR3 end lies 3 residues beyond the end of the read and is filled in from the germline J gene. The chain links TRBV7-9 to TRBJ1-2; 12 nucleotides align to TRBD1. Trimming removed 4 bases from V and 6 bases from J; junction bases left unmatched: 6. This CDR3 region has 15 residues. Germline V CDR1 and CDR2: SEHNR, FQNEAQ (reference sequence). The DNA read from the CDR3 is TGTGCCAGCAGCTCCGGGACAGGGGGCGCTGATGGC. Translated, it gives CASSSGTGGADG. The whole CDR3 protein reads CASSSGTGGADGYTF.

Partial CDR3 DNA: TGTGCCAGCACGGGGGTGGGGGGGCGAAATGAG. Translated: CASTGVGGRNE. The CDR3 in its entirety is CASTGVGGRNEQFF. The V call is TRBV2, the J call TRBJ2-1, with D tentatively TRBD2 (7 bases). Sequencing ends 3 residues short of the CDR3 end; the germline J gene provides the rest. In germline, CDR1 is SNHLY, CDR2 FYNNEI. V shed 7 bases and J shed 7 bases, with 17 bases lying between them. The CDR3 totals 14 residues.